This TCR beta chain was recovered during a study of T cells in Graves' hyperthyroidism and ophthalmopathy. Uncontrolled infection, other autoimmune disease, pregnancy or lactation excluded patients. Diagnosis relied on clinical symptoms, serum thyroxine and TRAb, thyroid ultrasound and orbital computed tomography. Study findings and constraints: Among thyroid clonotypes expanded above 0.001, most also appeared in blood.

Using RNA transcripts as the source, TCR beta CDR3 regions were amplified. The primer set for the first-round RT-PCR of the TCR CDR3 was HTBI. TCRdb re-called the multiplex PCR reads through MiXCR, storing one row per CDR3 protein. The sample holds around 700,000 distinct CDR3 sequences, around a third seen once. The CDR3 has 15 residues. The germline CDR1 and CDR2 sequences are SGHVS and FNYEAQ. Between the trimmed V and J ends, which lost 5 bases and 6 bases, there was a span of 19 bases. At least ten counts were recorded for this clonotype. Antigen specificity is unknown. Sample: blood. The receptor was isolated from a woman aged 40-49 years with Graves' hyperthyroidism. This chain connects TRBV7-6 to TRBJ1-1; weak D call: TRBD1 (5 bases). CDR3 nucleotides: TGTGCCAGCAGCCGATCCGGGACCGCCGGCTCTGAAGCTTTCTTT. As protein: CASSRSGTAGSEAFF.